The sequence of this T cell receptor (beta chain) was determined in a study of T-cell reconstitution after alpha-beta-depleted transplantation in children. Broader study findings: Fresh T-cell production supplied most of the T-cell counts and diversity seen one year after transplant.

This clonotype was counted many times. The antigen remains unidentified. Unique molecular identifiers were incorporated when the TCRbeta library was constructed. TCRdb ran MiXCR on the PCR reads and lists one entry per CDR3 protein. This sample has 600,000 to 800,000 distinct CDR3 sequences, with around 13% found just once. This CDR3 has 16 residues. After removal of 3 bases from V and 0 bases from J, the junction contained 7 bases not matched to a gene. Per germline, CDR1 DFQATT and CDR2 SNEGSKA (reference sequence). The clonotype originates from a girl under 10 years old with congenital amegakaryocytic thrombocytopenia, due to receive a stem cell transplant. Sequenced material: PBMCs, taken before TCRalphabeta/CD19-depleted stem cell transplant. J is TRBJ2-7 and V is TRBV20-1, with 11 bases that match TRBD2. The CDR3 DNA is TGCAGTGCTAGTTCGCCTAGCGGGAGGCTCTCCTACGAGCAGTACTTC. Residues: CSASSPSGRLSYEQYF.